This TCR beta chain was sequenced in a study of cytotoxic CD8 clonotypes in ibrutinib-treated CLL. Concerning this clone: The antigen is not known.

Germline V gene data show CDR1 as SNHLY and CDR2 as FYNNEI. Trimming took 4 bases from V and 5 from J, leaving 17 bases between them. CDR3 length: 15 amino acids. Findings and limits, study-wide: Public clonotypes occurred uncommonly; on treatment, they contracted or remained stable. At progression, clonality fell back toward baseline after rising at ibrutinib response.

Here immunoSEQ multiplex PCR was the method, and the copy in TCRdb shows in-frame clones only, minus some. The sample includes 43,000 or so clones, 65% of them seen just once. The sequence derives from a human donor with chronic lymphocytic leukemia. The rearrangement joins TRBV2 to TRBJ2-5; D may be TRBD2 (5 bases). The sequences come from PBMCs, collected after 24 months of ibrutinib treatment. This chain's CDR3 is CASSGGTVRRETQYF. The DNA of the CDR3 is TGTGCCAGCAGTGGAGGTACCGTCAGGAGGGAGACCCAGTACTTC. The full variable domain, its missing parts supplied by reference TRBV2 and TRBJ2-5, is EPEVTQTPSHQVTQMGQEVILRCVPISNHLYFYWYRQILGQKVEFLVSFYNNEISEKSEIFDDQFSVERPDGSNFTLKIRSTKLEDSAMYFCASSGGTVRRETQYFGPGTRLLVL.